The present T cell receptor (beta chain) was sequenced within a study of OX40 agonist ivuxolimab in advanced cancers. General study results and limits: Both blood CD4+ and CD8+ T cells showed clonal growth by week 6 at 0.1 to 3.0 mg/kg.

Points on this clone: Its antigen remains unknown.

Only in-frame clones appear in the TCRdb table, and some are missing; sequencing was by immunoSEQ multiplex PCR. In the table there are about 49,000 clones, 81% of which are singletons. The specimen comprised CD4+ or CD8+ T cells sorted from blood, sampled in a trial of the OX40 agonist ivuxolimab. This sequence originates from an adult with an advanced solid tumor such as melanoma, head and neck, liver or kidney cancer.

CDR3 in DNA: TGTGCCAGCAGCTTATACGGGACTAGCTTTGAGACCCAGTACTTC. It specifies CASSLYGTSFETQYF. The chain recombines TRBV7-6 with TRBJ2-5; TRBD2 matches 9 bases. Germline-derived CDR1 and CDR2 are SGHVS and FNYEAQ. V gave up 2 bases and J gave up 5 bases; unmatched junction bases: 6. The CDR3 is 15 amino acids.